The rows below give T cell receptor beta chains drawn from one sample of a study of tumor-infiltrating lymphocytes in primary liver carcinoma. TCRdb fed the multiplex PCR reads into MiXCR, producing one record per CDR3 protein. The sample has about 210,000 distinct CDR3 sequences, just under 85% seen once. Input material: tumor tissue from primary liver carcinoma. The receptors shown here come from a man aged 40-55 years with primary liver carcinoma and hepatitis B virus infection. Each CDR3 is given with its conserved first and last residue. Fields, in order: J gene, V gene, clone size, D gene, CDR3 protein, CDR3 DNA. The D gene is left open where the match is weak. Not all rows give a size; the values are once, few, many and, for expanded clones, a class.

TRBJ2-5 TRBV6-1 NA TRBD2 CTSSEALRRGETQYF TGTACCAGCAGTGAAGCGCTCAGGCGGGGGGAGACTCAATACTTC
TRBJ1-1 TRBV29-1 NA NA CSVSAGWGMINEAIF TGCAGCGTTTCCGCAGGGTGGGGCATGATCAATGAAGCTATCTTT
TRBJ2-3 TRBV28 NA NA CTSSPPLGTDTQYF TGTACCAGCAGTCCCCCCCTCGGAACAGATACGCAGTATTTT
TRBJ2-1 TRBV29-1 NA NA CSVLVSSGHEQSF TGTAGCGTTCTGGTATCGTCCGGGCATGAGCAGTCCTTC
TRBJ2-1 TRBV29-1 NA NA CSVGFLEGVTAEQFF TGCAGCGTTGGCTTTCTAGAGGGGGTGACCGCTGAGCAGTTCTTC
TRBJ2-6 TRBV6-5 NA NA CASSYAGFFGANVLTF TGTGCCAGCAGTTACGCTGGGTTCTTTGGAGCCAACGTCCTGACTTTC
TRBJ1-2 TRBV29-1 NA NA CSVVVPYGYIF TGCAGCGTTGTGGTGCCCTATGGCTACATCTTC
TRBJ2-1 TRBV2 NA NA CASSDDNPDYNEQFF TGTGCCAGCAGTGACGACAATCCGGACTACAATGAGCAGTTCTTC
TRBJ2-2 TRBV5-1 NA TRBD1 CASSLSWTGATGELFF TGCGCCAGCAGCTTGTCCTGGACAGGGGCCACCGGGGAGCTGTTTTTT
TRBJ2-7 TRBV2 NA NA CTSFRDTHEQYF TGTACCAGCTTTCGGGACACCCACGAGCAGTACTTC
TRBJ2-1 TRBV11-1 NA NA CASTSSRDRGLNDQFF TGTGCCAGCACCTCATCCCGAGACAGAGGTTTAAATGATCAATTCTTC
TRBJ2-1 TRBV20-1 NA NA CSARAPRRGNEQFF TGCAGTGCTAGAGCCCCCAGACGAGGCAATGAGCAGTTCTTC
TRBJ2-5 TRBV25-1 few NA CASSEYLAREETQYF TGTGCCAGCAGTGAATATCTGGCTAGAGAAGAGACCCAGTACTTC
TRBJ1-5 TRBV6-1 NA NA CVSNRDPNSKQPQHF TGTGTCAGCAATCGGGACCCCAATAGCAAACAGCCCCAGCATTTT
TRBJ2-1 TRBV11-3 few NA CANSLNANEQFF TGTGCCAACAGTTTAAATGCCAATGAACAGTTCTTC
TRBJ2-2 TRBV12-3/TRBV12-4 once NA CASRPRGGATRELFF TGTGCCAGCAGGCCGCGAGGGGGGGCTACCCGGGAGCTGTTTTTT
TRBJ2-1 TRBV29-1 NA TRBD2 CSVRTAGENYNEQFF TGCAGCGTTCGCACTGCGGGAGAAAACTACAATGAGCAGTTCTTC
TRBJ2-3 TRBV29-1 NA NA CSLVSGADTQYF TGCAGCCTTGTTTCGGGAGCAGATACACAGTATTTT
TRBJ1-4 TRBV30 NA NA CVWSVTEGSEKPFF TGCGTCTGGAGTGTGACAGAGGGCAGTGAAAAACCGTTTTTT
TRBJ2-7 TRBV11-2 NA NA CANCSGRLYAREQYF TGTGCTAACTGCTCCGGACGGCTTTACGCGCGCGAGCAGTACTTC
TRBJ2-1 TRBV7-9 NA NA CASSLGGNRSEQFF TGTGCCAGTAGTTTAGGAGGTAATCGGTCTGAGCAGTTCTTC
TRBJ2-2 TRBV11-2 NA TRBD2 CACSLVTSGDTGELFF TGTGCCTGCAGCCTAGTGACTAGCGGGGACACCGGGGAGCTGTTTTTT
TRBJ2-3 TRBV4-3 NA NA CARSQDQPAADTQYF TGCGCCAGGAGCCAAGATCAACCAGCGGCAGATACGCAGTATTTT
TRBJ2-5 TRBV4-2 NA TRBD1 CASSQDRTGGQETQYF TGTGCCAGTAGCCAAGACAGGACAGGTGGCCAAGAGACCCAGTACTTC
TRBJ2-1 TRBV12-3/TRBV12-4 NA NA CASSLVGNEQLF TGTGCCAGCAGTTTAGTGGGCAATGAGCAGCTCTTC
TRBJ2-1 TRBV6-5 NA NA CASSKYSGRGGYNEHFF TGTGCCAGCAGTAAATATAGTGGGAGGGGGGGGTACAATGAGCATTTCTTC
TRBJ2-1 TRBV4-2 NA TRBD2 CASSQVTSMYNEQFF TGTGCCAGCAGCCAAGTGACTAGCATGTACAATGAGCAGTTCTTC
TRBJ2-4 TRBV11-1 once TRBD2 CDSSFTGTSGSKNIQYF TGTGACAGCAGCTTCACCGGGACTAGCGGGAGCAAAAACATTCAGTACTTC
TRBJ2-7 TRBV11-2 NA NA CASSSKRNSYGLYF TGTGCCAGCAGCTCTAAGAGGAACTCCTACGGGCTGTACTTC
TRBJ2-4 TRBV11-2 NA NA CDSTTSAVTKNIQYF TGTGACAGTACCACTTCGGCGGTAACCAAAAACATTCAGTACTTC
TRBJ2-1 TRBV11-2 once NA CTSHSELYNEQFF TGTACCAGCCACTCAGAATTATACAATGAGCAGTTCTTC
TRBJ2-3 TRBV6-2/TRBV6-3 NA TRBD2 CASNYPKGIAGERADTQYF TGTGCCAGCAATTATCCCAAGGGAATAGCGGGAGAGAGGGCAGATACGCAGTATTTT
TRBJ2-1 TRBV5-5 NA NA CASSLYVLVGQGSNKQFF NA
TRBJ2-1 TRBV29-1 NA NA CSVVSLSSYNKQFF TGCAGCGTTGTATCACTGTCGAGCTACAATAAGCAGTTCTTC
TRBJ2-7 TRBV29-1 NA TRBD2 CSMTLGTSGYEQYF TGCAGCATGACACTCGGGACTAGCGGCTACGAGCAATACTTC
TRBJ2-5 TRBV5-4 NA NA CASNPQNGETQYF TGTGCCAGCAACCCCCAAAACGGTGAGACCCAGTACTTC
TRBJ2-5 TRBV6-6 NA TRBD2 CASIRLAGQKTQYF TGTGCCAGCATCCGACTAGCGGGCCAAAAGACCCAGTACTTC
TRBJ1-4 TRBV29-1 NA NA CRVDPGIGYEKLFF TGCAGGGTTGATCCGGGGATAGGATACGAAAAACTGTTTTTT